This entry describes one T cell receptor beta chain. Its antigen is still unknown. The sample comes from a study of monozygotic twins with inflammatory bowel disease. Study results and caveats: Immunosuppressive treatments differing between patients may have added repertoire variability. The inverse Simpson measure of TCRbeta diversity was lower in IBD patients than in healthy co-twins.

No T cells were sorted before total RNA was taken from whole blood. Germline CDR1 is SGHVS and CDR2 is FQNEAQ. The length of the CDR3 is 17 residues. It was around 3.5 ug of total RNA that each TCR library used. TCRdb reanalyzed the 5' RACE reads and collapses them to one entry per CDR3 protein, without DNA. Its table records about 450,000 distinct CDR3 sequences. This chain links TRBV7-8 with TRBJ1-6. The origin of this receptor is a human donor with ulcerative colitis or Crohn's disease, or a healthy co-twin of an affected twin (not recorded which). The sample was blood. This CDR3 reads CASSLEALGPYNSPLHF.